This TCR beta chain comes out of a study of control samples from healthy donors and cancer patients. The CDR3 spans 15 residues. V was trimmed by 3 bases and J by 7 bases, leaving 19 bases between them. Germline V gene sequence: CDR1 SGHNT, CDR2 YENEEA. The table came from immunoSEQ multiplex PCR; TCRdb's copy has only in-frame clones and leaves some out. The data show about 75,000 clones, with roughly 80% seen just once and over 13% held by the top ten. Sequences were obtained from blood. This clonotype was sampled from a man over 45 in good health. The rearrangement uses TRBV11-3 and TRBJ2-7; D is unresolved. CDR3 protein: CASSFRSATRREQYF. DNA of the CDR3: TGTGCCAGCAGCTTCAGGTCAGCCACCCGGCGGGAGCAGTACTTC.